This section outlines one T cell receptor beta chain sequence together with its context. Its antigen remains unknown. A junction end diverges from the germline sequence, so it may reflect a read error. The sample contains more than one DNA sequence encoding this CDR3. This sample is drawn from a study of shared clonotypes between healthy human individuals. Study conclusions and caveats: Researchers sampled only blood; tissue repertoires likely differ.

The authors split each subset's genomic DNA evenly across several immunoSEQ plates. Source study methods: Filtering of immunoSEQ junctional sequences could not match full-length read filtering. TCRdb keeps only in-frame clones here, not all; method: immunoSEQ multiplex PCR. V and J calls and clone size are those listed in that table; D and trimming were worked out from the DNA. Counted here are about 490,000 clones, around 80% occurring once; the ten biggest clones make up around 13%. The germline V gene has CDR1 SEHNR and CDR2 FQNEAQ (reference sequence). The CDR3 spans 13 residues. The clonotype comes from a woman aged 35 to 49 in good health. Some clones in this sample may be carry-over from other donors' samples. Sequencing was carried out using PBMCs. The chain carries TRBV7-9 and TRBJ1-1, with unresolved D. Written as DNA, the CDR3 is TGCGCCAGCAGCTTACAGATGAACACTGAAGCTTTCTTT. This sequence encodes CASSLQMNTEAFF.